The present T cell receptor beta chain was sequenced within a study of T cells after yellow fever vaccination (dated by TCRdb to the late 2010s). Regarding the study in general: The SMART-Seq v4 Ultra Low Input RNA kit was used to prepare libraries from fractions with low cell numbers. To follow T-cell clones before and after primary and booster YFV17D yellow fever vaccination, bulk TCR alpha and beta repertoires were sequenced over time. Two healthy male donors, one aged 18 to 30 and one aged 30 to 40 years, were included in the cohort. Blood was collected at multiple timepoints before and after primary and secondary immunization, and bulk PBMC replicates and cell subsets were isolated.

The CDR3 runs 14 amino acids, cysteine and phenylalanine included. Only the CDR3 region is kept as DNA, spanning 42 bases read in frame from base 1. Germline trimming: 6 bases from V, 10 bases from J; junction bases outside gene matches: 7. Broader findings and caveats from the paper: A small fraction of clonotypes showed up in both the CD4 and CD8 compartments, probably as a result of convergent recombination. Because the study included only a couple of donors, the extent to which the findings can be generalized is limited. FACS-sorted repertoires could contain abundant contaminating clonotypes from the bulk population, so computational filtering was required. After the booster, most of the clones that had expanded following primary vaccination were detected again (96% of CD4 and around 88% of CD8), which suggests that memory was broadly maintained. The secondary T-cell response was weaker than the primary response but faster, peaking on day 5 instead of day 15.

In its sample, this clonotype was seen many times. Its antigen target is currently unknown. The sample holds no much larger clone one base away, and base qualities are not on file. Read against the paper, the sample's treatment or condition label means: live attenuated yellow fever vaccine strain. A standard Ficoll-Paque protocol was used to isolate PBMCs from peripheral blood. CD4 and CD8 T-cell fractions were isolated with Dynabeads CD4 and CD8 positive selection kits. RNA was extracted with TriZol from bulk PBMCs, CD4 and CD8 fractions, and dextramer-positive and dextramer-negative fractions. Synthesis of TCR cDNA relied on 5'RACE template switching, a step that introduced a universal primer site along with unique molecular identifiers. Priming for cDNA synthesis came from both the TCR alpha and TCR beta constant segments. Library amplification used two PCR steps, and the second PCR step added sample barcodes and sequencing adapters. Sequencing of the libraries was done on either Illumina HiSeq 2500 (2x100 bp) or NovaSeq (2x150 bp). The authors' analysis ran thus. MIGEC was used to demultiplex reads and collapse the reads into UMI consensus sequences, and MiXCR was used for V(D)J alignment. Vaccine-responding clonotypes were identified with edgeR using replicate PBMC samples, with FDR below 0.01 and a log2 fold change above 5 up to day 15 being required. Each bulk clonotype was labeled CD4 or CD8 based on which sequenced repertoire, CD4 or CD8, contained the clonotype at higher abundance. Using fastp trimming at Q25 and MiXCR clonotype assembly, TCRdb reanalyzed the public sequencing data and kept in-frame beta chains. Every entry covers one CDR3 protein and lists the most common genes and DNA from its rows. What appears here as the V and J calls and clone size reflects TCRdb's work, not the paper's. The sample profile shows about 160,000 distinct CDR3 sequences; approximately 6.8% of them were found once. The ten largest account for around 2.3% of the sample.

This TCR came from a man between 18 and 35 years old who received the YFV17D yellow fever vaccine. The chain is encoded by TRBV12-3 or TRBV12-4 joined to TRBJ2-1; 12 nucleotides in the junction match TRBD2. The source material was CD4+ T cells sorted from PBMCs, sampled 5 days after the first yellow fever vaccination. The base sequence is TGTGCCAGCAGCATCGGACTAGCGGGGTGGGAGCAGTTCTTC. Its protein is CASSIGLAGWEQFF.